A single T cell receptor (beta chain) is shown here with its context. Generated by immunoSEQ multiplex PCR, the TCRdb table keeps only in-frame clones and is missing some. The table has 85,000 to 100,000 clones, around nine tenths seen once. This CDR3 has 14 amino acids. Germline V gives CDR1 KGHSH, CDR2 LQKENI. Unmatched junction bases numbered 4, after V lost 6 bases and J lost 2 bases. The source of the sample is a study of blood T cell repertoires in COVID-19. On the study more broadly: Sources were T cells, B-cell-depleted T cells, or PBMCs; the material itself was cDNA or gDNA.

This chain joins TRBV18 and TRBJ1-5, with 7 bases identical to TRBD1. The receptor comes from an older woman with COVID-19, enrolled during active disease. Source material: peripheral blood. CDR3 sequence reads: CASSSGTGNQPQHF. The DNA of the CDR3 is TGTGCCAGCTCGTCCGGGACAGGCAATCAGCCCCAGCATTTT.